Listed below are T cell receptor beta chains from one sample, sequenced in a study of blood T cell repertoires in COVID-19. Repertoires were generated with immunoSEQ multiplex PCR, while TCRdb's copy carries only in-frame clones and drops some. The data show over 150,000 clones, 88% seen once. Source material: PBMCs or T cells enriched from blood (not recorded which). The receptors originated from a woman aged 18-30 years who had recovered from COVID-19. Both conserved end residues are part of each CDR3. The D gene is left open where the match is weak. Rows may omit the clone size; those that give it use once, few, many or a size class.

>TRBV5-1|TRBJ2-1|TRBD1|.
TGCGCCAGCAGCTTGGCCGCGGCAGGGGGCAATGAGCAGTTCTTC
CASSLAAAGGNEQFF
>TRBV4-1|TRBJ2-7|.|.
TGCGCCAGCAGCCAAGATGATAGAGGCTCCTACGAGCAGTACTTC
CASSQDDRGSYEQYF
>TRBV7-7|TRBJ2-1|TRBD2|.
TGTGCTAGCAGCCCTGGGGGGGTATCGAGGAATGAGCAGTTCTTC
CASSPGGVSRNEQFF
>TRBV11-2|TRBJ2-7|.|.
TGTGCCAGCAGCTTAGGCGGCCGCCAGACCTACGAGCAGTACTTC
CASSLGGRQTYEQYF
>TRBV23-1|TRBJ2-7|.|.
TGCGCCAGCACCCCGTCTACCCCCCACGAGCAGTACTTC
CASTPSTPHEQYF
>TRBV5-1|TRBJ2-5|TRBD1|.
TGCGCCAGCAGCCCGGGACAGGGTTTGGAGACCCAGTACTTC
CASSPGQGLETQYF
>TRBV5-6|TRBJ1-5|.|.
TGTGCCAGCAGCTTCGGGTTTGGTCAGCCCCAGCATTTT
CASSFGFGQPQHF
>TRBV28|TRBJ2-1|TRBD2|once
TGTGCCAGAATAGCGGGAGGGCCGGACGAGCAGTTCTTC
CARIAGGPDEQFF
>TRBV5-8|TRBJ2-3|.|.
TGTGCCAGCAGCTTGGGGCTAGACACAGATACGCAGTATTTT
CASSLGLDTDTQYF
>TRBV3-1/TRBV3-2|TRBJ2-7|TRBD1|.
TGTGCCAGCAGCGACGGAGGGACAGGGGGCTACGAGCAGTACTTC
CASSDGGTGGYEQYF
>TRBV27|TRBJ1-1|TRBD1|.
TGTGCCAGCAGTTTATTCGTCCCTTGGCCCCGCGAAAAGGGACAGGGACACCCGAACACTGAAGCTTTCTTT
CASSLFVPWPREKGQGHPNTEAFF
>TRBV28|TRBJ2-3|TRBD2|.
TGTGCCAGCAGCCCCGACCTAGCGGAAAGCACAGATACGCAGTATTTT
CASSPDLAESTDTQYF
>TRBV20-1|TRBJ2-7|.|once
TGCAGTGGCCTGACTAGTTACGAGCAGTACTTC
CSGLTSYEQYF
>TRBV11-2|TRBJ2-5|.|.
TGTGCCAGCAGCTTAGTAGGGTACTCTACGGGGGGCGGAGAGACCCAGTACTTC
CASSLVGYSTGGGETQYF
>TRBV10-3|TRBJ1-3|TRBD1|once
TGTGCCGCCCGGGACAGGGGTGGCTCTGGAAACACCATATATTTT
CAARDRGGSGNTIYF
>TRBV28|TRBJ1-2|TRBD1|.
TGTGCCAGCAGTTCGGGGACAGGGGTTCCTGGCTACACCTTC
CASSSGTGVPGYTF
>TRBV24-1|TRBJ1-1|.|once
TGTGCCACCAGCCCAGGAGGGCGGGCGAACACTGAAGCTTTCTTT
CATSPGGRANTEAFF
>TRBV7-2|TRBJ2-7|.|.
TGTGCCAGCAGCTTAGGGATCCCTGGCGGCAGCGTCTACGAGCAGTACTTC
CASSLGIPGGSVYEQYF
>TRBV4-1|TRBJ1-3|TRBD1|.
TGCGCCAGCAGCCAAGATCGGGACAGGGCTGGAAACACCATATATTTT
CASSQDRDRAGNTIYF
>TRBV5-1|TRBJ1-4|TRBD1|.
TGCGCCAGCAGCCTACAGGGGGCGAAGGGAACTAATGAAAAACTGTTTTTT
CASSLQGAKGTNEKLFF
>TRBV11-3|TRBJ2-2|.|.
TGTGCCAGCAGCAGAGAGCAGGGGGGCACCGGGGAGCTGTTTTTT
CASSREQGGTGELFF
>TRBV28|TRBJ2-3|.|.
TGTGCCAGCAACGCCGTCCTAGGGGCTGGGTACACAGATACGCAGTATTTT
CASNAVLGAGYTDTQYF
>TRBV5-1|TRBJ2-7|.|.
TGCGCCAGCAGCTTGGACGGAGCCTACGAGCAGTACTTC
CASSLDGAYEQYF
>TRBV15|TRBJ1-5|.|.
TGTGCCACCAGCAGAGACAGGGCGAGCAATCAGCCCCAGCATTTT
CATSRDRASNQPQHF
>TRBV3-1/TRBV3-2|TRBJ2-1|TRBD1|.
TGTGCCAGCAGCCAAGGTACAGGGGAAAGGAATGAGCAGTTCTTC
CASSQGTGERNEQFF
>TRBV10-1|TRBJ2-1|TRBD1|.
TGCGCCAGCAGTTCGGACAGGGGGCTGCCTCCGTTCTTC
CASSSDRGLPPFF
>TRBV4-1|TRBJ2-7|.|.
TGCGCCAGCAGCCAGGCGGCAAACAAAGAGCAGTACTTC
CASSQAANKEQYF
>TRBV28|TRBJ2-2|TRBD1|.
TGTGCCAGCAGTTTAAGGGGGCCCGGGACCGGGGAGCTGTTTTTT
CASSLRGPGTGELFF
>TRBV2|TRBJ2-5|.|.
TGTGCCAGCAGTGAAAACCCTGGACAAGATCAAGAGACCCAGTACTTC
CASSENPGQDQETQYF
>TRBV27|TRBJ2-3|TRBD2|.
TGTGCCAGCAGTTATTACGGGAGGGACTTAGATACGCAGTATTTT
CASSYYGRDLDTQYF
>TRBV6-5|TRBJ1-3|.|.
TGTGCCAGCAGTTCACTCTCTGGAAACACCATATATTTT
CASSSLSGNTIYF
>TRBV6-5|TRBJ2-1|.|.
TGTGCCAGCATACAGGCGGGAAACAATGAGCAGTTCTTC
CASIQAGNNEQFF
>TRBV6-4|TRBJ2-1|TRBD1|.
TGTGCCAGCAGTGAGTCGGAGGACAGGGTGGGTGAGCAGTTCTTC
CASSESEDRVGEQFF
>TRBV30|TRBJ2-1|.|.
TGTGCCTGGAGTGTGGTGGTAGTTGAGCAGTTCTTC
CAWSVVVVEQFF
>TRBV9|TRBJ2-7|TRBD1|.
TGTGCCAGCAGCGTAGGGGACAGGGGCGACGAGCAGTACTTC
CASSVGDRGDEQYF
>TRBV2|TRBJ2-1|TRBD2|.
TGTGCCAGTAGCGGGAGTGTGGCCTACAATGAGCAGTTCTTC
CASSGSVAYNEQFF
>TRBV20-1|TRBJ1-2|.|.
TGCAGTGCTGGTCTAGACGGTGGCTACACCTTC
CSAGLDGGYTF
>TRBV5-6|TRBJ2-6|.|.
TGTGCCAGCAGGGTGACTTGGTCTGGGGCCAACGTCCTGACTTTC
CASRVTWSGANVLTF
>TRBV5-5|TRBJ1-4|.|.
TGTGCCAGCAACGGAGTCGTCGGGACACATAATGAAAAACTGTTTTTT
CASNGVVGTHNEKLFF
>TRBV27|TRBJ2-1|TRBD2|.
TGTGCCAGCAGTTTACGGCGGGGGGAGCAGTTCTTC
CASSLRRGEQFF
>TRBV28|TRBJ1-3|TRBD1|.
TGTGCCAGCAGTTTAAAGGGGGCCTCTGGAAACACCATATATTTT
CASSLKGASGNTIYF
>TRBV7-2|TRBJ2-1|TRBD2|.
TGTGCCAGCAGCTCCCGTAGCGGGGGCCCCAGCTCCTACAATGAGCAGTTCTTC
CASSSRSGGPSSYNEQFF
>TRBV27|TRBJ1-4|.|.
TGTGCCAGCAGTTTCCGAGAGAATGAAAAACTGTTTTTT
CASSFRENEKLFF
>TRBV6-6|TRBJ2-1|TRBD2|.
TGTGCCAGCAGAACCGGGACTAGCACCGATGAGCAGTTCTTC
CASRTGTSTDEQFF
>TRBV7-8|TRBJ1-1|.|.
TGTGCCAGCAGCTTAGGGCCATATATTGGAGACACTGAAGCTTTCTTT
CASSLGPYIGDTEAFF